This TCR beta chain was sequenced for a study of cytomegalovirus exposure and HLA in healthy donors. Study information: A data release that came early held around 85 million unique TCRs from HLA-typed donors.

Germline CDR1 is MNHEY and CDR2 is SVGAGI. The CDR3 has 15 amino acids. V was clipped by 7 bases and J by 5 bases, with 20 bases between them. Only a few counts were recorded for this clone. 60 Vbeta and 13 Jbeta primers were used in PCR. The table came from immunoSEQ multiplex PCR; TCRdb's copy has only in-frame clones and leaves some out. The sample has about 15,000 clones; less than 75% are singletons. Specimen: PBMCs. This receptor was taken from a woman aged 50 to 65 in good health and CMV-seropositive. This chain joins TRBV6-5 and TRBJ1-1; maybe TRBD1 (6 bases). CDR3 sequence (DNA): TGTGCCAGCATTACACTAACAGGGCAACGAACTGAAGCTTTCTTT. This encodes CASITLTGQRTEAFF.